One sample yielded the 23 T cell receptor beta chains listed below, sequenced in a study of cytomegalovirus exposure and HLA in healthy donors. Repertoires were generated with immunoSEQ multiplex PCR, while TCRdb's copy carries only in-frame clones and drops some. There are around 100,000 clones in the sample; 85% occur only once, and approximately 22% lies in the top ten. The sequencing sample was made of PBMCs. The receptors were sampled from a man aged 18 to 29 in good health and CMV-seropositive.

The chain couples TRBV10-1 to TRBJ2-5, with D perhaps TRBD2 (6 bases). The CDR3 sequence is 14 residues long. Germline values: CDR1 WNHNN, CDR2 SYGVQD (reference sequence). With 4 bases removed from V and 5 bases from J, the gap between germline ends came to 14 bases. The CDR3 spells CASSAGTPGETQYF. The CDR3 bases are TGCGCCAGCAGTGCCGGGACTCCAGGGGAGACCCAGTACTTC.

The DNA of the CDR3 is TGTGCCAGCTCACCGGCCGGGACAGGGAGCACCGGGGAGCTGTTTTTT. It codes for CASSPAGTGSTGELFF. This rearrangement joins TRBV18 to TRBJ2-2; 9 bases agree with TRBD1. Trimming removed 3 bases from V and 4 bases from J; junction bases left unmatched: 6. Germline lookup yields CDR1 KGHSH and CDR2 LQKENI. The CDR3 totals 16 residues.

The chain is built from TRBV27 and TRBJ1-4, with D perhaps TRBD1 (6 bases). Trimming stripped 5 bases from V and 2 bases from J, with 18 bases between. Germline lookup yields CDR1 MNHEY and CDR2 SMNVEV (reference sequence). This CDR3 is built from 17 residues. CDR3 sequence: CASSRYPQGWTNEKLFF. The CDR3 DNA sequence: TGTGCCAGCAGTCGGTACCCCCAGGGGTGGACTAATGAAAAACTGTTTTTT. Looking up the rest from reference TRBV27 and TRBJ1-4 gives the full variable domain: EAQVTQNPRYLITVTGKKLTVTCSQNMNHEYMSWYRQDPGLGLRQIYYSMNVEVTDKGDVPEGYKVSRKEKRNFPLILESPSPNQTSLYFCASSRYPQGWTNEKLFFGSGTQLSVL.

The chain has TRBV25-1 and TRBJ2-5; the D gene is possibly TRBD1 (5 bases). This CDR3 is built from 14 residues. Germline V gives CDR1 MGHDK, CDR2 SYGVNS. Trimming shortened V by 7 bases and J by 1 base, and 13 bases separated the two germline ends. The CDR3 bases are TGTGCCAGCATCCAAACAGGATCCCAAGAGACCCAGTACTTC. Translating gives CASIQTGSQETQYF.

The genes are TRBV2 and TRBJ1-5, with D perhaps matching TRBD1 (5 bases). V lost 4 bases and J lost 4, with 17 bases in between. The CDR3 covers 16 residues. Germline V gives CDR1 SNHLY, CDR2 FYNNEI. DNA for the CDR3: TGTGCCAGCAGTGTACGAACTCCAGGGCCGAATCAGCCCCAGCATTTT. Translating it yields CASSVRTPGPNQPQHF. Using reference TRBV2 and TRBJ1-5 for the parts outside the CDR3, the full variable domain is EPEVTQTPSHQVTQMGQEVILRCVPISNHLYFYWYRQILGQKVEFLVSFYNNEISEKSEIFDDQFSVERPDGSNFTLKIRSTKLEDSAMYFCASSVRTPGPNQPQHFGDGTRLSIL.

The rearrangement links TRBV27 to TRBJ2-1; 8 bases align to TRBD2. The germline V gene has CDR1 MNHEY and CDR2 SMNVEV (reference sequence). V shed 1 base and J 8 bases; nucleotides not matched to a gene: 7. The CDR3 covers 15 residues. This CDR3 reads CASSLFGTRIHEQFF. The DNA of the CDR3 is TGTGCCAGCAGTTTATTTGGGACTAGAATCCATGAGCAGTTCTTC.

This chain links TRBV27 with TRBJ2-3; TRBD2 matches 14 bases. CDR3 size: 20 residues. The V gene end was trimmed by 0 bases and the J gene end by 0 bases; junction bases not matched to a gene: 8. CDR1 and CDR2 (germline): MNHEY, SMNVEV (reference sequence). The CDR3 nucleotides read TGTGCCAGCAGTTTATCCCGACTAGCGGGAGGGCCAACAAGCACAGATACGCAGTATTTT. This sequence encodes CASSLSRLAGGPTSTDTQYF.

This clone was counted a few times. Its ends do not fully match the called genes, so a read error is possible. The chain links TRBV7-9 to TRBJ1-2; 7 bases map to TRBD1. The CDR3 consists of 14 residues. CDR1 is SEHNR, CDR2 FQNEAQ, per germline (reference sequence). CDR3 sequence (DNA): TGTGCCAGCAGCTTAAGCCCGGTTGTGGGGACAGTAAACTTC. It is translated as CASSLSPVVGTVNF.

Here the CDR3 DNA reads TGTGCCAGCAGTTCCATCGGGGGGAGCAATCAGCCCCAGCATTTT. This sequence encodes CASSSIGGSNQPQHF. The chain links TRBV6-5 to TRBJ1-5; TRBD1 is a possible D gene (5 bases). CDR1 MNHEY and CDR2 SVGAGI come from the germline V gene. Trimming removed 4 bases at V and 1 base at J, with 11 bases between. The CDR3 has 15 residues.

The chain has TRBV11-2 and TRBJ2-2; 11 positions match TRBD1. The CDR3 spans 16 residues. The V gene end was trimmed by 4 bases and the J gene end by 5 bases; junction bases not matched to a gene: 6. The germline CDR1 and CDR2 sequences are SGHAT and FQNNGV. The CDR3 DNA is TGTGCCAGCAGCTCGAGAGGACAGGGGGCTACCGGGGAGCTGTTTTTT. Amino acids: CASSSRGQGATGELFF. The complete variable domain, with remaining parts taken from reference TRBV11-2 and TRBJ2-2, reads EAGVAQSPRYKIIEKRQSVAFWCNPISGHATLYWYQQILGQGPKLLIQFQNNGVVDDSQLPKDRFSAERLKGVDSTLKIQPAKLEDSAVYLCASSSRGQGATGELFFGEGSRLTVL.

There are a few counts of this clone. CDR3 sequence: CASSFFTGYEQYV. CDR3 DNA sequence: TGTGCCAGCAGTTTTTTCACAGGGTACGAGCAGTACGTC. V and J are TRBV27 and TRBJ2-7; TRBD1 is a possible D gene (6 bases). V was shortened by 3 bases and J by 4 bases, with 10 bases between the two germline ends. The V gene's germline CDR1 is MNHEY and CDR2 SMNVEV (reference sequence). This CDR3 contains 13 residues.

The chain joins TRBV18 to TRBJ2-7; 11 bases agree with TRBD1. The CDR3 length is 17 residues. CDR1 is KGHSH, CDR2 LQKENI, per germline. The V and J ends lost 2 bases and 5 bases, in that order; junction bases with no gene match: 11. CDR3: CASSPATRGQGAHEQYF. CDR3 DNA sequence: TGTGCCAGCTCACCAGCCACAAGAGGACAGGGGGCCCACGAGCAGTACTTC.

This clone was observed a few times. The chain is built from TRBV5-1 and TRBJ2-2; D possibly corresponds to TRBD2 (6 bases). Germline CDR1 SGHRS, CDR2 YFSETQ. This CDR3 has 15 residues. V lost 4 bases to trimming and J lost 0 bases, with 10 bases between them. The CDR3 DNA is TGCGCCAGCAGCGAACTAGCTACGAACACCGGGGAGCTGTTTTTT. Its translation is CASSELATNTGELFF.

V and J are TRBV18 and TRBJ2-7; the D gene is possibly TRBD1 (6 bases). The CDR3 extends over 12 amino acids. Germline CDR1 reads KGHSH; CDR2 reads LQKENI. Trimming stripped 3 bases from V and 4 bases from J, with 7 bases between. The CDR3 reads CASSPDSYEQYF. In DNA, the CDR3 is TGTGCCAGCTCACCGGACAGTTACGAGCAGTACTTC.

The chain uses TRBV6-6 and TRBJ2-5; D is perhaps TRBD1 (6 bases). Germline-derived CDR1 and CDR2 are MNHNY and SVGAGI (reference sequence). The CDR3 totals 13 residues. With 6 bases removed from V and 7 bases from J, the gap between germline ends came to 15 bases. The CDR3 reads CASRPQGIGTQYF. The CDR3 region has the DNA TGTGCCAGCAGACCACAGGGTATTGGGACCCAGTACTTC.

In this sample, this clone turned up once. V is TRBV29-1 and J is TRBJ2-7, with D perhaps TRBD2 (6 bases). Germline CDR1 SQVTM, CDR2 ANQGSEA. The CDR3 sequence is 14 residues long. V was cut by 4 bases and J by 0 bases, with 13 bases left in between. The CDR3 region is CSVGWGRSSYEQYF. In nucleotides, the CDR3 is TGCAGCGTTGGGTGGGGGAGGAGCTCCTACGAGCAGTACTTC.

The CDR3 sequence: CAWSVRIEQFF. The CDR3 bases are TGTGCCTGGAGTGTTCGTATTGAGCAGTTCTTC. The V call is TRBV30, the J call TRBJ2-1; D is unresolved. In germline, CDR1 is GTSNPN, CDR2 SVGIG (reference sequence). Trimming shortened V by 0 bases and J by 9 bases, and 6 bases separated the two germline ends. This CDR3 is 11 amino acids long.

The CDR3 here is CASSPGTGSYEQYF. CDR3 nucleotides: TGTGCCAGCAGCCCCGGGACAGGGTCCTACGAGCAGTACTTC. This chain links TRBV7-9 with TRBJ2-7, with 9 bases that match TRBD1. The V gene's germline CDR1 is SEHNR and CDR2 FQNEAQ (reference sequence). This CDR3 contains 14 residues. Unmatched junction bases numbered 3, after V lost 5 bases and J lost 1 base. Using reference TRBV7-9 and TRBJ2-7 for the parts outside the CDR3, the full variable domain is DTGVSQNPRHKITKRGQNVTFRCDPISEHNRLYWYRQTLGQGPEFLTYFQNEAQLEKSRLLSDRFSAERPKGSFSTLEIQRTEQGDSAMYLCASSPGTGSYEQYFGPGTRLTVT.

This rearrangement joins TRBV6-1 to TRBJ2-7; D not resolved. The CDR3 extends over 12 amino acids. CDR1 and CDR2 (germline): MNHNS, SASEGT. V gave up 4 bases and J gave up 2 bases, with 6 bases separating them. The CDR3 DNA follows: TGTGCCAGCAGTGGGGCCACCTACGAGCAGTACTTC. Amino acid sequence: CASSGATYEQYF.

The genes are TRBV28 and TRBJ2-7, with TRBD2 identical over 14 bases. The CDR3 totals 15 residues. Germline trimming cut 5 bases from V and 6 bases from J; bases unmatched to any gene: 6. Germline-derived CDR1 and CDR2 are MDHEN and SYDVKM. CDR3 sequence reads: CASSTGTSGRGEQYF. The CDR3 DNA sequence: TGTGCCAGCAGTACCGGGACTAGCGGGAGAGGCGAGCAGTACTTC.

Only a few counts were recorded for this clone. The rearrangement links TRBV6-1 to TRBJ2-7, with D perhaps matching TRBD1 (6 bases). The CDR3 has 14 amino acids. Trimming removed 6 bases from V and 2 bases from J, with 14 bases in between. Looked up from germline, CDR1 is MNHNS and CDR2 is SASEGT. CDR3 coding DNA: TGTGCCAGCAGCAGAAGGACAGATCCCTACGAGCAGTACTTC. Amino acids: CASSRRTDPYEQYF.

The chain joins TRBV7-8 to TRBJ1-5, with 10 bases identical to TRBD1. Germline CDR1 is SGHVS and CDR2 is FQNEAQ. CDR3 length: 15 amino acids. V lost 9 bases, J lost 2 bases, and 7 bases stayed unmatched. CDR3 protein: CASKGQGKGNQPQHF. In nucleotides, the CDR3 is TGTGCCAGTAAGGGACAGGGGAAGGGCAATCAGCCCCAGCATTTT.

The rearrangement joins TRBV28 to TRBJ2-7, with D uncertain. This CDR3 contains 13 residues. Trimming shortened V by 3 bases and J by 0 bases, and 6 bases separated the two germline ends. The germline V gene encodes CDR1 MDHEN and CDR2 SYDVKM. CDR3 residues: CASSFLNSYEQYF. The CDR3 DNA follows: TGTGCCAGCAGTTTTCTTAACTCCTACGAGCAGTACTTC.